The TCR beta chain under discussion was sequenced for a study of blood T cell repertoires in COVID-19. Study context: Donors in the United States, Italy and Spain gave samples during acute or convalescent COVID-19. PBMCs, B-cell-depleted T cells, or T cells were the source of the cDNA or gDNA that made up the material.

The V gene end was trimmed by 0 bases and the J gene end by 2 bases; junction bases not matched to a gene: 2. The germline CDR1 and CDR2 sequences are SGHRS and YFSETQ. The CDR3 sequence is 15 residues long. Clones were sequenced by immunoSEQ multiplex PCR, and TCRdb holds only the in-frame ones, with some missing. Of nearly 200,000 clones in the sample, approximately 86% were seen once. The chain carries TRBV5-1 and TRBJ1-5; 7 bases map to TRBD1. The sample comprised peripheral blood. This sequence was found in a man in his 60s with COVID-19, enrolled during active disease. The CDR3 nucleotides are TGCGCCAGCAGCTTGGACAGGGGAGGCAATCAGCCCCAGCATTTT. Residues: CASSLDRGGNQPQHF.